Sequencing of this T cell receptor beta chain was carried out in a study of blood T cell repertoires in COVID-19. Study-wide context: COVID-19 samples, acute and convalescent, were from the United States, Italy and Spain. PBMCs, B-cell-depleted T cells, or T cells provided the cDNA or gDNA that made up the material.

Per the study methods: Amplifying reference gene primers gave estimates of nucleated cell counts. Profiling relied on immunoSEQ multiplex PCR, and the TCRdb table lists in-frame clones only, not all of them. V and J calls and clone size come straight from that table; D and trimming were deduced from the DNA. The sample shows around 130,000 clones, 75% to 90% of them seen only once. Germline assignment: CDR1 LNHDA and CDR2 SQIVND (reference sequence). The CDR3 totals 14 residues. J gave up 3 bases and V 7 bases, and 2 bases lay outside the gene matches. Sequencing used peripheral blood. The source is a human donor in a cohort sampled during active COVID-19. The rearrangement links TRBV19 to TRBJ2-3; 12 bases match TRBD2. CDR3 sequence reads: CASTTSGSTDTQYF. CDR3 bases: TGTGCCAGTACGACTAGCGGGAGTACAGATACGCAGTATTTT.